This T cell receptor (beta chain) was sequenced for a study of CD8+ T cells in alopecia areata. Study observations and caveats: Persistence of many expanded lesional clones was seen in scalp and blood during tofacitinib.

Turning to this clone: The antigen is unknown.

Germline CDR1 and CDR2: MGHDK and SYGVNS. V lost 4 bases, J lost 4 bases, and 8 bases stayed unmatched. This CDR3 spans 15 amino acids. Following RNA extraction, reverse transcription yielded cDNA that acted as the sequencing template. Libraries were prepared by immunoSEQ multiplex PCR; TCRdb keeps only in-frame clonotypes and omits some of them. The sample has approximately 200,000 clones, 60% seen once; the top ten hold approximately 3.3%. As for treatment: oral pan-JAK inhibitor, 5-10 mg twice daily. This clonotype was obtained from a human donor with alopecia areata. V gene TRBV25-1 combines with J gene TRBJ1-2; 8 bases fit TRBD1. This material consisted of CD4+ T cells sorted from blood, taken at week 4, from a patient treated with tofacitinib. The CDR3 region has the DNA TGTGCCAGCAGTGGAGGACAGGGTCCTAGCTATGGCTACACCTTC. Its translation: CASSGGQGPSYGYTF.